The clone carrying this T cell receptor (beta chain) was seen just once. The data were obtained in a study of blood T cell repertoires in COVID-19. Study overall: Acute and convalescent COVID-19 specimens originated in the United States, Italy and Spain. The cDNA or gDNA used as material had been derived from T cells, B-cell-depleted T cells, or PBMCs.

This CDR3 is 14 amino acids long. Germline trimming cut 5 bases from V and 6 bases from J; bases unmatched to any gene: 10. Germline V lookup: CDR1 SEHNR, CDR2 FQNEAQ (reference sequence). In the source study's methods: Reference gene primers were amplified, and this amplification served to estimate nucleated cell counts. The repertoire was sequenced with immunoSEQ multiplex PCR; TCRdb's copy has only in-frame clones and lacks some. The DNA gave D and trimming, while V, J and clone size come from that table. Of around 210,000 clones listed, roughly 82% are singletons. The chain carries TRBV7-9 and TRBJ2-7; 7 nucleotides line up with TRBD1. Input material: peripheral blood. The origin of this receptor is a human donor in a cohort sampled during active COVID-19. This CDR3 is CASSQSRDSVEQYF. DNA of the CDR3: TGTGCCAGCAGCCAGTCCCGGGACAGTGTCGAGCAGTACTTC. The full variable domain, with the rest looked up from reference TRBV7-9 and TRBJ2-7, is DTGVSQNPRHKITKRGQNVTFRCDPISEHNRLYWYRQTLGQGPEFLTYFQNEAQLEKSRLLSDRFSAERPKGSFSTLEIQRTEQGDSAMYLCASSQSRDSVEQYFGPGTRLTVT.